These 2 T cell receptor beta chains share one sample of origin, sequenced in a study of beta chain features in type 1 diabetes. Study outcomes and limitations: Researchers report that Type 1 diabetes patients had moderately but significantly shorter TCRB CDR3s across all four CD4+ subsets.

The entirety of the isolated RNA underwent reverse transcription, so expressed TCRB transcripts were sequenced. Assay used: immunoSEQ multiplex PCR; TCRdb lists only in-frame clones, some missing. The sample gives about 650,000 clones, under 15% of which show up once; more than 0.095% is in the top ten. These receptors are not linked to any known antigen. Sample: naive CD4+ T cells from blood. The receptors shown here come from a man aged 25-45 years with type 1 diabetes.

The rearrangement uses TRBV18 and TRBJ1-5; D not resolved. CDR3 size: 13 residues. Trimming removed 4 bases at V and 7 bases at J, with 11 bases between. The germline gives CDR1 KGHSH, CDR2 LQKENI. The CDR3 region is CASSHEREQPQHF. As DNA, the CDR3 is TGTGCCAGCTCACACGAACGGGAGCAGCCCCAGCATTTT.

This clone was seen a handful of times. V is TRBV7-2 and J is TRBJ2-7; TRBD1 matches 7 bases. Trimming took 5 bases from V and 0 from J; bases not matched to a gene: 7. The CDR3 runs 15 residues. Looked up from germline, CDR1 is SGHTA and CDR2 is FQGNSA. The CDR3 spells CASSARRDSSYEQYF. For the CDR3, the DNA is TGTGCCAGCAGCGCGCGCCGGGACAGCTCCTACGAGCAGTACTTC.